Included here is one TCR beta chain sequence, with context. Its target is not known. TCRdb's copy holds only in-frame clones and misses some; the assay was immunoSEQ multiplex PCR. There are 75,000 to 95,000 clones in the sample; around 80% occur only once, and roughly 21% lies in the top ten. This record belongs to a study of T cells in localized non-small cell lung cancer. General observations from the study: Maximal T cell clonality occurred in uninvolved adjacent lung, with tumor ranking below it. Only one tumor region was sequenced, so heterogeneity remains possible. With higher T cell density in blood came longer overall survival. In adjacent lung appeared a median roughly 56 of the top 100 tumor clones.

This CDR3 contains 16 residues. Germline lookup yields CDR1 MDHEN and CDR2 SYDVKM. V lost 6 bases to trimming and J lost 7 bases, with 21 bases between them. The sequencing used PBMCs, collected before any cancer treatment. The V gene is TRBV28, the J gene TRBJ2-2; a possible D gene is TRBD1 (5 bases). The receptor's source is a man between 35 and 75 years old with stage II squamous cell lung carcinoma. CDR3 amino acids: CASSLQAQGRNGELFF. CDR3 coding DNA: TGTGCCAGCAGCCTCCAAGCCCAGGGCCGTAACGGGGAGCTGTTTTTT.